This T cell receptor beta chain was sequenced in a study of blood T cell repertoires in COVID-19 (dated by TCRdb to about 2020). For the study in its entirety: Samples from collaborators originated in the United States, Italy and Spain and spanned both the acute and convalescent phases of COVID-19. Where available, HLA class I and class II types were obtained from metadata supplied by the sample provider rather than from assay-based typing. The prospective study material was composed of cDNA or gDNA derived from T cells, B-cell-depleted T cells, or PBMCs. Deeply sampled blood TCRbeta repertoires from subjects exposed to, actively infected with, or recovered from COVID-19 were included in the dataset. The repertoires were made available in a free public database intended to serve as a resource for research on the immune response to SARS-CoV-2. Sample metadata almost always included a de-identified subject ID, COVID-19 status, age in years and sex. Samples were obtained from the ongoing ImmuneRACE study (first 160 participants) and from 950 to 1,500 subjects provided by 6 global collaborators. Points the paper makes about the study in general: Clinical and demographic metadata were provided uncurated, with the amount varying by source and participant.

One collaborating source in Seattle enrolled patients while the patients were actively infected and followed the patients over time throughout the course of disease. Collaborating institutions collected whole blood in K2EDTA tubes following their own protocols. For TCRbeta analysis, collaborators shipped samples in one of three forms: frozen whole blood, isolated PBMCs, or DNA extracted from either of those sample types. TCRbeta CDR3 regions were amplified from genomic DNA by means of the immunoSEQ Assay, a bias-controlled multiplex PCR. On the authors' methods: The number of nucleated cells in each sample was estimated from the amplification of reference gene primers within the assay. To quantify the absolute abundance of each unique TCRbeta CDR3 rearrangement, sequence reads were collapsed and filtered. For each sample, productive Simpson clonality was calculated as the square root of Simpson's diversity index over productive rearrangements. Drawn from immuneACCESS, this table holds only the in-frame rearrangements with V and J called that TCRdb kept. Clones are partly lost; checked studies trace under half to an unresolved V gene and leave the rest unexplained. The V and J calls and clone size come from that table; D and trimming were worked out from the DNA. Counted in this sample were around 100,000 clones; 89% of them appeared once. Around 2.9% of the sample belongs to the ten largest clones.

Worth noting for this clone: There is no known antigen for this receptor. Base quality data are lacking; no much larger clone is found one base away.

The germline V gene (reference sequence) sets CDR1 to WNHNN and CDR2 to SYGVQD. The CDR3 numbers 17 residues from cysteine through phenylalanine. Left in the record is the CDR3 DNA by itself, 51 bases read in frame from the first base. V ends up 2 bases short and J 8 bases short, with an unmatched junction base count of 10. The sequencing sample was made of peripheral blood. The receptor was isolated from a man aged 45-65 years with COVID-19, enrolled during active disease. Recombination linked TRBV10-1 to TRBJ2-1; 12 bases in between match TRBD2. The CDR3 sequence is CASSEGSWTSGADEQFF. The DNA sequence is TGCGCCAGCAGTGAGGGCAGTTGGACTAGCGGGGCAGATGAGCAGTTCTTC.